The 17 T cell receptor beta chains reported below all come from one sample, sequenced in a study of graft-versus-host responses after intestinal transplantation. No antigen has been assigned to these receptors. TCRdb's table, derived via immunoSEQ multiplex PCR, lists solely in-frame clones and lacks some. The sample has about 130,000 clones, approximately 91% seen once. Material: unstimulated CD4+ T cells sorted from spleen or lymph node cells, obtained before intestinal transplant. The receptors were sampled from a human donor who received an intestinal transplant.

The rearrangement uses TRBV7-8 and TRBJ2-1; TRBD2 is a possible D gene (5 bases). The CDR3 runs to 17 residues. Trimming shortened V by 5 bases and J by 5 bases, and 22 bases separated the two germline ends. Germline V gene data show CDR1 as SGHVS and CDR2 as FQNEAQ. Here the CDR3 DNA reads TGTGCCAGCAGCCTGACGAGCGTAGGAGTGGAGGACAATGAGCAGTTCTTC. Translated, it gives CASSLTSVGVEDNEQFF.

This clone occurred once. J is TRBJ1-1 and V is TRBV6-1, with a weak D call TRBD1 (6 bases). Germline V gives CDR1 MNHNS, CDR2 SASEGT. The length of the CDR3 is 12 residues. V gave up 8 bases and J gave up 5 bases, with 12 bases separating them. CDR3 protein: CASRQGRTEAFF. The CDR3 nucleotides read TGTGCCAGCCGGCAGGGGAGAACTGAAGCTTTCTTT.

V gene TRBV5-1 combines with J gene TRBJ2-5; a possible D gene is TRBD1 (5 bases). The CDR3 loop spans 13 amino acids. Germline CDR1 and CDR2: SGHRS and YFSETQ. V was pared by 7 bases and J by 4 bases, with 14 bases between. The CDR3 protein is CASFNPGLETQYF. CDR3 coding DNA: TGCGCCAGCTTTAACCCAGGGCTAGAGACCCAGTACTTC.

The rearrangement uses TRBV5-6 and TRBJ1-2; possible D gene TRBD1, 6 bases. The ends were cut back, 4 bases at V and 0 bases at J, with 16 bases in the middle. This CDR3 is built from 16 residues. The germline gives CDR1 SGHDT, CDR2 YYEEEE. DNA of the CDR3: TGTGCCAGCAGCGTTCTACAGGGAAGATCTAACTATGGCTACACCTTC. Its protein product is CASSVLQGRSNYGYTF.

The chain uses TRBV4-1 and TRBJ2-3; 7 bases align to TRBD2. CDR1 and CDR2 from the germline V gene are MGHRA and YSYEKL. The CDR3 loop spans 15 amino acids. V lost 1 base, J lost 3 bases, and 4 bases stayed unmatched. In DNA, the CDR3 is TGCGCCAGCAGCCAAGGGGGGGGGTTAACAGATACGCAGTATTTT. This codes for CASSQGGGLTDTQYF.

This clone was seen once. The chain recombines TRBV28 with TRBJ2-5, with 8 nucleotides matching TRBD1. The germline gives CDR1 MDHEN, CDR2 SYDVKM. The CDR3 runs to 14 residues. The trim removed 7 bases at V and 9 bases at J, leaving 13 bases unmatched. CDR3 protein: CASTFLGQGSAQYF. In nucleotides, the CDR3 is TGTGCCAGCACCTTTCTCGGACAGGGTTCGGCCCAGTACTTC.

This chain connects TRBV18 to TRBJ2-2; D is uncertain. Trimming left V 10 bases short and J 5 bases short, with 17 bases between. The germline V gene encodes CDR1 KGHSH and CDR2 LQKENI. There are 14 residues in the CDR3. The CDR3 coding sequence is TGTGCCACCGTAATTTCTCTGAATACCGGGGAGCTGTTTTTT. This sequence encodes CATVISLNTGELFF.

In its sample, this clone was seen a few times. CDR3: CASSSGTSGRAHEQFF. CDR3 sequence (DNA): TGTGCCAGCAGCTCCGGGACTAGCGGGAGGGCCCATGAGCAGTTCTTC. The gene calls are TRBV5-4 and TRBJ2-1; 16 nucleotides line up with TRBD2. The CDR3 is 16 amino acids. Trimming at V came to 3 bases and at J to 8 bases, leaving 5 bases not matched to a gene. Germline V gives CDR1 SGHNT, CDR2 YYREEE (reference sequence).

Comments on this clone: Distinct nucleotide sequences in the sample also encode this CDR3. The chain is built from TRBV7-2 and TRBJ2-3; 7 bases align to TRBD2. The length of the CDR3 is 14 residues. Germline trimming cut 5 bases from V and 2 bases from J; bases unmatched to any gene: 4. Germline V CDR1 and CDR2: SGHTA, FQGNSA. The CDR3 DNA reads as TGTGCCAGCAGCCTCCGGGACTACACAGATACGCAGTATTTT. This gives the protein CASSLRDYTDTQYF.

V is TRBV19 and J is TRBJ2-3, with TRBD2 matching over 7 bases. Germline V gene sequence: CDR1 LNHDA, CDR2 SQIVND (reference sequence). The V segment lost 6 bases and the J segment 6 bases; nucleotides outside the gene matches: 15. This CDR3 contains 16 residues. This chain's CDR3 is CASRLMQAGLTDTQYF. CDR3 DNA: TGTGCCAGTAGATTGATGCAAGCGGGATTAACTGATACGCAGTATTTT. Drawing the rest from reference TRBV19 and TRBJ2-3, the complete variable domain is DGGITQSPKYLFRKEGQNVTLSCEQNLNHDAMYWYRQDPGQGLRLIYYSQIVNDFQKGDIAEGYSVSREKKESFPLTVTSAQKNPTAFYLCASRLMQAGLTDTQYFGPGTRLTVL.

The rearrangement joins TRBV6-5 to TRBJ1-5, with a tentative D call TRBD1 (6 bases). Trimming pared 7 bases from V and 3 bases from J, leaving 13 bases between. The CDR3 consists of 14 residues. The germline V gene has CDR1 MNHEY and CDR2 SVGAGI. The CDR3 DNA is TGTGCCAGCAACAAGGGGGGGGACAATCAGCCCCAGCATTTT. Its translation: CASNKGGDNQPQHF.

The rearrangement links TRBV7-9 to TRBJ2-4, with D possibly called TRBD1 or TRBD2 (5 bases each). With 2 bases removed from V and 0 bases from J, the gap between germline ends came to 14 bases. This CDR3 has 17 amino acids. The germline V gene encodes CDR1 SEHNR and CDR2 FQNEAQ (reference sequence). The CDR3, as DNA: TGTGCCAGCAGCTTAATAGCAGGGAGCGTAGCCAAAAACATTCAGTACTTC. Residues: CASSLIAGSVAKNIQYF.

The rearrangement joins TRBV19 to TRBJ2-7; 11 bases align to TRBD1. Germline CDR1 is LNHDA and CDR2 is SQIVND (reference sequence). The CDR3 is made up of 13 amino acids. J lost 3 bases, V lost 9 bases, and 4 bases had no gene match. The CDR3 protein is CASTGQGGYEQYF. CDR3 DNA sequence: TGTGCCAGCACGGGACAGGGGGGCTACGAGCAGTACTTC.

CDR3 DNA: TGTGCCAGCAGCCCGGACGGCCGCCCCAGGGACCCATTGAATGAGCAGTTCTTC. As protein: CASSPDGRPRDPLNEQFF. This chain joins TRBV7-3 and TRBJ2-1; D may be TRBD1 or TRBD2 (5 bases each). CDR3 size: 18 residues. Germline CDR1 reads SGHTA; CDR2 reads FQGTGA. Between the trimmed V and J ends, which lost 5 bases and 7 bases, there was a span of 27 bases. Looking up the rest from reference TRBV7-3 and TRBJ2-1 gives the full variable domain: GAGVSQTPSNKVTEKGKYVELRCDPISGHTALYWYRQSLGQGPEFLIYFQGTGAADDSGLPNDRFFAVRPEGSVSTLKIQRTERGDSAVYLCASSPDGRPRDPLNEQFFGPGTRLTVL.

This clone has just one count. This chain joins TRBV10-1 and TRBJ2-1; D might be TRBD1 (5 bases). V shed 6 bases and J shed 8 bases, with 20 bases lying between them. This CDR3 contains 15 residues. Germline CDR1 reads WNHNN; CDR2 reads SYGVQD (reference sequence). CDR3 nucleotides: TGCGCCAGCAGCCACCTAGGGAATCAAGGGGATGAGCAGTTCTTC. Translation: CASSHLGNQGDEQFF.

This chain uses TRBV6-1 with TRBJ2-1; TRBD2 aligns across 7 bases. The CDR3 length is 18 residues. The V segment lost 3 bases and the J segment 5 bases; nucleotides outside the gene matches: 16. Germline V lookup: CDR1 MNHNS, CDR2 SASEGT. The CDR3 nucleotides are TGTGCCAGCAGTGAGTCGGTACGCCCAAGCGGGAAGGACAATGAGCAGTTCTTC. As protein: CASSESVRPSGKDNEQFF.

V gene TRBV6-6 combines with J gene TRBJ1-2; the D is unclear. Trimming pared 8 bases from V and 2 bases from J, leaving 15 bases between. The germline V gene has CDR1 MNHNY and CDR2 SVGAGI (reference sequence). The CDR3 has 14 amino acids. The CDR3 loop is CASSYSAENYGYTF. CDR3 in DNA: TGTGCCAGCTCTTATTCGGCTGAGAACTATGGCTACACCTTC.